The rows below give T cell receptor beta chains drawn from one sample of a study of T cell responses to AZD1222 COVID-19 vaccine. The repertoire was sequenced with immunoSEQ multiplex PCR; TCRdb's copy has only in-frame clones and lacks some. This table has roughly 150,000 clones, roughly 91% appearing once. The sample here was peripheral blood, taken 28 days after the second AZD1222 dose. Receptors were obtained from an adult who received the AZD1222 COVID-19 vaccine. CDR3s include the opening cysteine and the closing phenylalanine or tryptophan. Fields, in order: clone size, V gene, D gene, J gene, CDR3 DNA, CDR3 protein. A D gene is named only where the DNA matches it firmly. Clone size is stated in some rows and not others, as once, few, many or a class when expanded.

clone_size: .
v_call: TRBV28
d_call: .
j_call: TRBJ1-1
cdr3_nt: TGTGCCAGCAGTTTGCCGTCTGAAGCTTTCTTT
cdr3_aa: CASSLPSEAFF

clone_size: .
v_call: TRBV20-1
d_call: .
j_call: TRBJ2-7
cdr3_nt: TGCAGCGTAGCTCCGTCCTACGAGCAGTACTTC
cdr3_aa: CSVAPSYEQYF

clone_size: .
v_call: TRBV6-5
d_call: .
j_call: TRBJ2-7
cdr3_nt: TGTGCCACCAAAAGGGGGCGGGGGAGCTCCTACGAGCAGTACTTC
cdr3_aa: CATKRGRGSSYEQYF

clone_size: .
v_call: TRBV7-9
d_call: .
j_call: TRBJ2-2
cdr3_nt: TGTGCCAGCAATCGGGGAGACACCGGGGAGCTGTTTTTT
cdr3_aa: CASNRGDTGELFF

clone_size: .
v_call: TRBV6-5
d_call: TRBD1
j_call: TRBJ1-1
cdr3_nt: TGTGCCAGCACTAGGGACAGCATGAACACTGAAGCTTTCTTT
cdr3_aa: CASTRDSMNTEAFF

clone_size: .
v_call: TRBV6-2/TRBV6-3
d_call: .
j_call: TRBJ2-4
cdr3_nt: TGTGCCAGCAGTTACCTCGGGACAAAAAACATTCAGTACTTC
cdr3_aa: CASSYLGTKNIQYF

clone_size: .
v_call: TRBV19
d_call: TRBD2
j_call: TRBJ2-1
cdr3_nt: TGTGCCAGTAGTATAGATCCGGGGGGAGGGCCAAACAATGAGCAGTTCTTC
cdr3_aa: CASSIDPGGGPNNEQFF

clone_size: .
v_call: TRBV28
d_call: TRBD1
j_call: TRBJ1-4
cdr3_nt: TGTGCCAGCAGTTTATGGGGACAGGGCAATCAAAAACTGTTTTTT
cdr3_aa: CASSLWGQGNQKLFF

clone_size: .
v_call: TRBV3-1/TRBV3-2
d_call: .
j_call: TRBJ1-1
cdr3_nt: TGTGCCAGCAGCCCCCGGTATAGCACTGAAGCTTTCTTT
cdr3_aa: CASSPRYSTEAFF

clone_size: .
v_call: TRBV27
d_call: TRBD1
j_call: TRBJ2-7
cdr3_nt: TGTGCCAGCAGTTCCGCAGGGGGACAGGGAGCCTACGAGCAGTACTTC
cdr3_aa: CASSSAGGQGAYEQYF

clone_size: .
v_call: TRBV14
d_call: .
j_call: TRBJ1-2
cdr3_nt: TGTGCCAGCAGCCAAGAACTGAGGTCTTCGGACTCTTATGGCTACACCTTC
cdr3_aa: CASSQELRSSDSYGYTF

clone_size: .
v_call: TRBV9
d_call: TRBD2
j_call: TRBJ2-4
cdr3_nt: TGTGCCAGCAGCGTCGATGGGGGACTATCCATAGCCAGGAACATTCAGTACTTC
cdr3_aa: CASSVDGGLSIARNIQYF

clone_size: .
v_call: TRBV7-7
d_call: TRBD1
j_call: TRBJ2-7
cdr3_nt: TGTGCTAGCAGCTTAGCTTACTCTGGACAGGGCGGATACGAGCAGTACTTC
cdr3_aa: CASSLAYSGQGGYEQYF

clone_size: once
v_call: TRBV6-2/TRBV6-3
d_call: .
j_call: TRBJ2-7
cdr3_nt: TGTGCCAGCAGTTACGAGTCGGGGCAGTACTTC
cdr3_aa: CASSYESGQYF

clone_size: .
v_call: TRBV6-2/TRBV6-3
d_call: .
j_call: TRBJ1-3
cdr3_nt: TGTGCCAGCACCCCGACGGGCCTCTCTGGAAACACCATATATTTT
cdr3_aa: CASTPTGLSGNTIYF

clone_size: few
v_call: TRBV6-2/TRBV6-3
d_call: .
j_call: TRBJ2-7
cdr3_nt: TGTGCCAGCAGTTTTAGCGGACTAATCTCCTACGAGCAGTACTTC
cdr3_aa: CASSFSGLISYEQYF

clone_size: .
v_call: TRBV30
d_call: .
j_call: TRBJ1-5
cdr3_nt: TGTGCCTGGAGTCGGGGGGGGCTTCAGCCCCAGCATTTT
cdr3_aa: CAWSRGGLQPQHF

clone_size: .
v_call: TRBV5-1
d_call: .
j_call: TRBJ1-3
cdr3_nt: TGCGCCAGCAGCTTGGACAGGGAGAACACCATATATTTT
cdr3_aa: CASSLDRENTIYF

clone_size: .
v_call: TRBV14
d_call: TRBD1
j_call: TRBJ2-5
cdr3_nt: TGTGCCAGCAGCCCCTCGTGGGACAGCTTAGAGACCCAGTACTTC
cdr3_aa: CASSPSWDSLETQYF

clone_size: .
v_call: TRBV19
d_call: .
j_call: TRBJ1-5
cdr3_nt: TGTGCCACTTCGATTAAGACAGGCTCGAGCAATCAGCCCCAGCATTTT
cdr3_aa: CATSIKTGSSNQPQHF

clone_size: .
v_call: TRBV28
d_call: TRBD1
j_call: TRBJ1-4
cdr3_nt: TGTGCCAGCAGTTCTCAGCGCTGGGACAGGACTAATGAAAAACTGTTTTTT
cdr3_aa: CASSSQRWDRTNEKLFF

clone_size: .
v_call: TRBV29-1
d_call: TRBD2
j_call: TRBJ2-1
cdr3_nt: TGCAGCGGGAGGCAGGGCGGGAGCGGTGAGCAGTTCTTC
cdr3_aa: CSGRQGGSGEQFF

clone_size: .
v_call: TRBV9
d_call: .
j_call: TRBJ1-5
cdr3_nt: TGTGCCAGCAGCGTAGACGGAAGCAATCAGCCCCAGCATTTT
cdr3_aa: CASSVDGSNQPQHF

clone_size: .
v_call: TRBV27
d_call: .
j_call: TRBJ1-5
cdr3_nt: TGTGCCAGCAGTACCCGACAAAAGCATCAGCCCCAGCATTTT
cdr3_aa: CASSTRQKHQPQHF

clone_size: .
v_call: TRBV5-8
d_call: .
j_call: TRBJ2-7
cdr3_nt: TGTGCCAGCAGCTTGGGAGGTTACGAGCAGTACTTC
cdr3_aa: CASSLGGYEQYF

clone_size: .
v_call: TRBV5-4
d_call: TRBD1
j_call: TRBJ1-1
cdr3_nt: TGTGCCAGCAGCCCCCCGGGGACAGGGGGGGGGAACACTGAAGCTTTCTTT
cdr3_aa: CASSPPGTGGGNTEAFF

clone_size: .
v_call: TRBV7-8
d_call: .
j_call: TRBJ1-1
cdr3_nt: TGTGCCAGCAGCTTAAACAGCCAAATAGCCAACACTGAAGCTTTCTTT
cdr3_aa: CASSLNSQIANTEAFF

clone_size: .
v_call: TRBV23-1
d_call: .
j_call: TRBJ1-5
cdr3_nt: TGCGCCAGCAGTCAATCGGAACGTCAGGGAAATCAGCCCCAGCATTTT
cdr3_aa: CASSQSERQGNQPQHF

clone_size: .
v_call: TRBV6-6
d_call: TRBD2
j_call: TRBJ2-7
cdr3_nt: TGTGCCAGCAGTTACGAGTCTAGCGGGAGCTACGAGCAGTACTTC
cdr3_aa: CASSYESSGSYEQYF

clone_size: many
v_call: TRBV6-5
d_call: .
j_call: TRBJ1-6
cdr3_nt: TGTGCCAGCAGTCCTAGAGGGACAAATAATTCACCCCTCCACTTT
cdr3_aa: CASSPRGTNNSPLHF

clone_size: .
v_call: TRBV5-4
d_call: .
j_call: TRBJ2-3
cdr3_nt: TGTGCCAGCAGCGCAACCGCTACGCAGTATTTT
cdr3_aa: CASSATATQYF

clone_size: .
v_call: TRBV6-2/TRBV6-3
d_call: TRBD2
j_call: TRBJ2-1
cdr3_nt: TGTGCCAGCAGTTACGACACTAGCGGAAATGAGCAGTTCTTC
cdr3_aa: CASSYDTSGNEQFF

clone_size: .
v_call: TRBV18
d_call: .
j_call: TRBJ1-6
cdr3_nt: TGTGCCAGCTCACCACCGTCGGCGAATTCACCCCTCCACTTT
cdr3_aa: CASSPPSANSPLHF

clone_size: .
v_call: TRBV5-1
d_call: TRBD1
j_call: TRBJ1-2
cdr3_nt: TGCGCCAGCAGCCCAGGGGGACAGGGGGCAGGTGGCTACACCTTC
cdr3_aa: CASSPGGQGAGGYTF

clone_size: .
v_call: TRBV3-1/TRBV3-2
d_call: .
j_call: TRBJ2-3
cdr3_nt: TGTGCCAGCAGCCGGAGTCTAGCGACTCCCTGGGGCACAGATACGCAGTATTTT
cdr3_aa: CASSRSLATPWGTDTQYF

clone_size: .
v_call: TRBV28
d_call: TRBD2
j_call: TRBJ2-3
cdr3_nt: TGTGCCAGCAATCGGGAGGGGGAGAGTACGCAGTATTTT
cdr3_aa: CASNREGESTQYF

clone_size: .
v_call: TRBV7-7
d_call: TRBD2
j_call: TRBJ2-3
cdr3_nt: TGTGCCAGCAGTTCCGGCGGGGGTAGCACAGATACGCAGTATTTT
cdr3_aa: CASSSGGGSTDTQYF

clone_size: .
v_call: TRBV6-5
d_call: .
j_call: TRBJ1-2
cdr3_nt: TGTGCCAGCAGAAAGGACGGATTAAACTATGGCTACACCTTC
cdr3_aa: CASRKDGLNYGYTF

clone_size: .
v_call: TRBV5-4
d_call: TRBD2
j_call: TRBJ2-5
cdr3_nt: TGTGCCAGCAGCTCCCCTCGACTAGCGGGCCACCAAGAGACCCAGTACTTC
cdr3_aa: CASSSPRLAGHQETQYF

clone_size: .
v_call: TRBV6-5
d_call: TRBD1
j_call: TRBJ2-3
cdr3_nt: TGTGCCAGCAGCCGCCGGGACAGCTACACAGATACGCAGTATTTT
cdr3_aa: CASSRRDSYTDTQYF

clone_size: .
v_call: TRBV25-1
d_call: TRBD1
j_call: TRBJ1-6
cdr3_nt: TGTGCCAGCAGTGGCTTTGGGACAGTCAATTCACCCCTCCACTTT
cdr3_aa: CASSGFGTVNSPLHF

clone_size: .
v_call: TRBV7-8
d_call: .
j_call: TRBJ1-2
cdr3_nt: TGTGCCAGCAGCTTAGCTGTGTGGGAAGTTACAAGGAATGGCTACACCTTC
cdr3_aa: CASSLAVWEVTRNGYTF

clone_size: .
v_call: TRBV28
d_call: TRBD2
j_call: TRBJ2-7
cdr3_nt: TGTGCCAGCGGACTAGCGGGGGAAGCCTACGAGCAGTACTTC
cdr3_aa: CASGLAGEAYEQYF

clone_size: .
v_call: TRBV6-5
d_call: .
j_call: TRBJ2-1
cdr3_nt: TGTGCCAGCAGTTACTCGGTGGCGGGGGCGATGGGTGAGCAGTTCTTC
cdr3_aa: CASSYSVAGAMGEQFF

clone_size: .
v_call: TRBV9
d_call: TRBD1
j_call: TRBJ1-5
cdr3_nt: TGTGCCAGCAGCCGGACAGGGGTCGATCAGCCCCAGCATTTT
cdr3_aa: CASSRTGVDQPQHF

clone_size: .
v_call: TRBV27
d_call: TRBD1
j_call: TRBJ2-7
cdr3_nt: TGTGCCAGCAGCCCCAGGGGGAACTACTACGAGCAGTACTTC
cdr3_aa: CASSPRGNYYEQYF

clone_size: .
v_call: TRBV2
d_call: TRBD2
j_call: TRBJ2-7
cdr3_nt: TGTGCCAGCAGTGAAGCGCTTCTTAGGCGGGAGGGAAACGAGCAGTACTTC
cdr3_aa: CASSEALLRREGNEQYF

clone_size: .
v_call: TRBV5-1
d_call: .
j_call: TRBJ1-6
cdr3_nt: TGCGCCAGCAGCCTATATAATCGGGGCGCACCCCTCCACTTT
cdr3_aa: CASSLYNRGAPLHF

clone_size: .
v_call: TRBV7-9
d_call: TRBD1
j_call: TRBJ1-6
cdr3_nt: TGTGCCAGCAGCGGATCCGGGACAGTCGTTTCACCCCTCCACTTT
cdr3_aa: CASSGSGTVVSPLHF

clone_size: .
v_call: TRBV19
d_call: .
j_call: TRBJ1-2
cdr3_nt: TGTGCCACCTCCAGCGGGGCTAACTATGGCTACACCTTC
cdr3_aa: CATSSGANYGYTF

clone_size: .
v_call: TRBV7-9
d_call: .
j_call: TRBJ1-5
cdr3_nt: TGTGCCAGCAGCTCCAGCCCCAATCAGCCCCAGCATTTT
cdr3_aa: CASSSSPNQPQHF

clone_size: .
v_call: TRBV7-6
d_call: TRBD1
j_call: TRBJ1-3
cdr3_nt: TGTGCCAGCAGCTTAGCACCACAGGGGATTGGGGCAAACACCATATATTTT
cdr3_aa: CASSLAPQGIGANTIYF

clone_size: .
v_call: TRBV5-1
d_call: .
j_call: TRBJ2-7
cdr3_nt: TGCGCCAGCAGCTTGGTGGTAAAGGGGGTGCTTGAGTCCCACGAGCAGTACTTC
cdr3_aa: CASSLVVKGVLESHEQYF

clone_size: .
v_call: TRBV6-5
d_call: .
j_call: TRBJ2-1
cdr3_nt: TGTGCCAGCATAAATTCTGGCGGGAATTACAATGAGCAGTTCTTC
cdr3_aa: CASINSGGNYNEQFF